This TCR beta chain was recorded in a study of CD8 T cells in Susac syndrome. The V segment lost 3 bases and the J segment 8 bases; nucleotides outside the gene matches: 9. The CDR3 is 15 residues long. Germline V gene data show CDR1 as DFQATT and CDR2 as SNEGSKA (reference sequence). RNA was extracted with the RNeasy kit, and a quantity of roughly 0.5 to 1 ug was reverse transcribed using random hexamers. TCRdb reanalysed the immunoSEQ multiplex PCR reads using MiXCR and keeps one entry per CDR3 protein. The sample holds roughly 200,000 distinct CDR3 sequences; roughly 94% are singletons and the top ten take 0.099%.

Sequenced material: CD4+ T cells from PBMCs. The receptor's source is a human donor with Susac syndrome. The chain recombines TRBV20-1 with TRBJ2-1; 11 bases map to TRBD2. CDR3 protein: CSARSLAGDADEQFF. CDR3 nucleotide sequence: TGCAGTGCTAGGTCACTAGCGGGAGACGCGGATGAGCAGTTCTTC.